The entry below gives a single TCR beta chain sequence along with its context. Its antigen remains unknown. Primers for the PCR totalled 60 Vbeta and 13 Jbeta. TCRdb's table, derived via immunoSEQ multiplex PCR, lists solely in-frame clones and lacks some. This repertoire shows 100,000 to 150,000 clones, roughly four fifths found once; its top ten account for 4.2%. These data originate in a study of cytomegalovirus exposure and HLA in healthy donors. Overall study findings and caveats: Among immune exposure information, only CMV serostatus was available. Specific recognition of CMV antigens was confirmed in vitro for three chains (all CMV-associated).

Germline assignment: CDR1 SGHAT and CDR2 FQNNGV. The CDR3 consists of 15 residues. V dropped 5 bases and J dropped 5 bases, with 17 bases sitting between them. This receptor was taken from a woman between 50 and 59 years old in good health and CMV-seropositive. The sequenced sample consisted of PBMCs. The chain joins TRBV11-2 to TRBJ2-3; no firm D call. The CDR3 reads CASSLGLLGGDTQYF. CDR3 bases: TGTGCCAGCAGCCTGGGTCTCTTAGGCGGAGATACGCAGTATTTT.